The rows below give T cell receptor beta chains drawn from one sample of a study of CD8 T cells in ankylosing spondylitis. TCRdb used MiXCR to reprocess the 5' RACE reads, holding one entry per CDR3 protein. The repertoire holds some 120,000 distinct CDR3 sequences, with about 13% as singletons. Sequenced material: blood, either unsorted or a sorted T cell fraction (not recorded which). The receptors were sampled from a female donor with ankylosing spondylitis or in good health (not recorded which). Both conserved end residues are part of each CDR3. Fields, in order: clone size, J gene, D gene, V gene, CDR3 protein, CDR3 DNA. A D gene is named only where the DNA matches it firmly. Not all rows give a size; the values are once, few, many and, for expanded clones, a class.

>many|TRBJ2-7|.|TRBV3-1
CASSQGYPGEQYF
TGTGCCAGCAGCCAAGGCTACCCCGGAGAGCAGTACTTC
>few|TRBJ2-2|.|TRBV5-1
CASSLEGVGELFF
TGCGCCAGCAGCTTGGAAGGGGTCGGGGAGCTGTTTTTT
>.|TRBJ2-7|.|TRBV20-1
CSATGTREPYEQYF
TGCAGTGCGACTGGGACCCGCGAGCCCTACGAGCAGTACTTC
>many|TRBJ2-7|.|TRBV28
CATRLVRATYEQYF
TGTGCCACCAGACTAGTACGGGCAACCTACGAGCAGTACTTC
>many|TRBJ2-1|.|TRBV7-3
CASSQDNEQFF
TGTGCCAGCAGCCAGGACAATGAGCAGTTCTTC
>few|TRBJ2-3|.|TRBV7-6
CASSLIEEDTQYF
TGTGCCAGCAGCTTAATCGAAGAAGATACGCAGTATTTT
>many|TRBJ1-5|.|TRBV5-1
CASSFESQSQPQHF
TGCGCCAGCAGCTTTGAATCGCAGTCCCAGCCCCAGCATTTT
>.|TRBJ2-7|.|TRBV4-2
CASSPAEGQPNYEQYF
TGTGCCAGCAGCCCCGCTGAGGGGCAGCCTAACTACGAGCAGTACTTC
>few|TRBJ2-7|.|TRBV6-5
CASSYEGGVYEQYF
TGTGCCAGCAGTTACGAGGGGGGGGTGTACGAGCAGTACTTC
>.|TRBJ2-2|TRBD1|TRBV24-1
CATSDTGTGPGELFF
TGTGCCACCAGTGATACCGGGACAGGGCCCGGGGAGCTGTTTTTT
>.|TRBJ2-3|TRBD2|TRBV7-6
CASSLAWRGSTDTQYF
TGTGCCAGCAGCTTAGCATGGCGGGGGAGCACAGATACGCAGTATTTT
>many|TRBJ1-5|TRBD1|TRBV20-1
CSATRGTGIGNQPQHF
TGCAGTGCCACCCGAGGGACAGGGATTGGCAATCAGCCCCAGCATTTT
>many|TRBJ1-1|.|TRBV5-1
CASSRDGNTEAFF
TGTGCCAGCAGCAGGGACGGGAACACTGAAGCTTTCTTT
>many|TRBJ2-7|.|TRBV30
CAWSVLGLSYEQYF
TGTGCCTGGAGTGTACTGGGCCTTTCCTACGAGCAGTACTTC